The clone carrying this TCR beta chain was counted a few times. V trimming: 3 bases; J trimming: 0 bases; junction bases outside the gene matches: 2. Per germline, CDR1 GTSNPN and CDR2 SVGIG (reference sequence). This CDR3 is built from 15 residues. This sample stems from a study of read filtering for tumor transcriptome and immune sequencing. In the study overall: The cohort had over 16 men and approximately 13 women aged roughly 45 to 90, mean roughly 66 years. Fewer than 10 patients were R-ISS I, some 16 were R-ISS II, more than five were R-ISS III. Transcriptome libraries were built from DNase-treated RNA.

At the time of active disease, bone marrow was collected from every patient. From 400 to 450 ng of RNA, a library with molecular barcoded alpha/delta and beta/gamma adaptors was made. Using its own MiXCR run on the reads, TCRdb lists one record per CDR3 protein. The table has 45,000 to 55,000 distinct CDR3 sequences, 9.5% to 15% seen once. The chain is built from TRBV30 and TRBJ2-1; 10 bases match TRBD2. The source is a donor aged 40 or older with multiple myeloma. Sample: a population of CD138-negative cells sorted from bone marrow. In DNA, the CDR3 is TGTGCCTGGAGAGCGGGAGGGAGCTCCTACAATGAGCAGTTCTTC. Protein: CAWRAGGSSYNEQFF.